One sample yielded the 18 T cell receptor beta chains listed below, sequenced in a study of T cell repertoires in cytomegalovirus infection (dated by TCRdb to between 2018 and 2020). TCRdb records Illumina HiSeq 1500 as the sequencer. TCRdb reprocessed the public reads (quality trimming at Q25 with fastp, clone calling with MiXCR) and kept in-frame beta chains. CDR3 protein sequences are deduplicated, and each keeps its most common genes and DNA. This sample gives some 97,000 distinct CDR3 sequences in total; less than 25% of them show up just once. Roughly two fifths of the sample goes to the ten largest clones. Input material: CD8+ T cells from PBMCs. The receptors stem from a human donor in good health (CMV status not recorded). Some clones in this sample may be carry-over from other donors' samples.

This clonotype was detected only once. The rearrangement links TRBV27 to TRBJ1-6; D remains unclear. Germline assignment: CDR1 MNHEY and CDR2 SMNVEV (reference sequence). This CDR3 spans 14 amino acids. Trimming shortened V by 2 bases and J by 7 bases, and 9 bases separated the two germline ends. CDR3 amino acids: CASSLMAENSPLHF. The CDR3, as DNA: TGTGCCAGCAGTTTAATGGCAGAAAATTCACCCCTCCACTTT.

In this sample, this clonotype turned up a few times. The chain recombines TRBV7-9 with TRBJ2-1, with D possibly TRBD1 on 6 matching bases. Germline V gene data show CDR1 as SEHNR and CDR2 as FQNEAQ (reference sequence). This CDR3 has 15 amino acids. The CDR3 is CATQQGQKVLDEQFF. The CDR3 DNA is TGTGCGACCCAACAGGGTCAAAAGGTTCTCGATGAGCAGTTCTTC.

This clonotype was seen many times. The chain has TRBV12-3 or TRBV12-4 and TRBJ2-7; 12 nucleotides line up with TRBD1. Trimming at V came to 5 bases and at J to 5 bases, leaving 7 bases not matched to a gene. There are 15 residues in the CDR3. As DNA, the CDR3 is TGTGCCAGCAGTCCTCCCGGGACAGGGGGCCACGAGCAGTACTTC. Translation gives CASSPPGTGGHEQYF.

V and J are TRBV11-3 and TRBJ2-7; D is perhaps TRBD1 (5 bases). CDR3 length: 15 amino acids. The V end lost 2 bases, the J end lost 0 bases, and 11 bases lay between the germline ends. The germline gives CDR1 SGHNT, CDR2 YENEEA. CDR3 sequence reads: CASSLRETVSYEQYF. The DNA for the CDR3 is TGTGCCAGCAGCTTACGTGAGACAGTCTCCTACGAGCAGTACTTC. Looking up the rest from reference TRBV11-3 and TRBJ2-7 gives the full variable domain: EAGVVQSPRYKIIEKKQPVAFWCNPISGHNTLYWYLQNLGQGPELLIRYENEEAVDDSQLPKDRFSAERLKGVDSTLKIQPAELGDSAVYLCASSLRETVSYEQYFGPGTRLTVT.

V usage is TRBV4-3 and J usage is TRBJ2-7, with D perhaps matching TRBD1 (5 bases). V lost 0 bases, J lost 3 bases, and 12 bases lay in between. The CDR3 is made up of 15 amino acids. Germline-derived CDR1 and CDR2 are LGHNA and YSLEER. The DNA of the CDR3 is TGCGCCAGCAGCCAAGAAAGTGGACATTACTACGAGCAGTACTTC. This codes for CASSQESGHYYEQYF.

V gene TRBV28 combines with J gene TRBJ2-3; TRBD1 agrees at 8 bases. Losses at the gene ends were 6 bases for V and 5 bases for J; bases not matched to a gene: 10. CDR1 is MDHEN and CDR2 is SYDVKM in the germline V gene. The CDR3 length is 15 residues. This CDR3 is CASSREQGGRDTQYF. CDR3 in DNA: TGTGCCAGCAGCCGTGAACAGGGGGGAAGAGATACGCAGTATTTT.

This clonotype was observed a few times. The chain is built from TRBV7-9 and TRBJ2-3; D is ambiguous. The CDR3 runs 14 residues. V lost 1 base, J lost 6 bases, and 11 bases lay in between. Germline V gives CDR1 SEHNR, CDR2 FQNEAQ (reference sequence). The CDR3 protein is CASSLGGYLDTQYF. The CDR3 coding sequence is TGTGCCAGCAGCTTAGGAGGCTACCTGGATACGCAGTATTTT.

The rearrangement links TRBV20-1 to TRBJ2-1; weak D call: TRBD2 (6 bases). Germline CDR1 and CDR2: DFQATT and SNEGSKA (reference sequence). The CDR3 is 13 amino acids. Between the trimmed V and J ends, which lost 6 bases and 12 bases, there was a span of 21 bases. In DNA form, the CDR3 reads TGCAGTGCCACGTCGCGGGATCCTCTCTGGCAGTTCTTC. Its protein is CSATSRDPLWQFF.

Only a few counts were recorded for this clonotype. The chain recombines TRBV10-3 with TRBJ1-2, with a possible D match to TRBD1 (5 bases). Germline CDR1 ENHRY, CDR2 SYGVKD. Trimming stripped 2 bases from V and 4 bases from J, with 17 bases between. The CDR3 runs to 16 residues. Here the CDR3 DNA reads TGTGCCATCAGTGAGCCGGTCGTTGGAGGGGCCTATGGCTACACCTTC. The encoded protein is CAISEPVVGGAYGYTF.

This clonotype has only one observation. V gene TRBV6-2 or TRBV6-3 combines with J gene TRBJ1-1; 9 positions match TRBD1. The germline gives CDR1 MNHEY, CDR2 SVGEGT. This CDR3 has 16 residues. The V gene end was trimmed by 6 bases and the J gene end by 0 bases; junction bases not matched to a gene: 8. CDR3: CASRSRGQGMNTEAFF. The CDR3 bases are TGTGCCAGCAGATCACGCGGACAGGGGATGAACACTGAAGCTTTCTTT.

The V gene is TRBV6-5, the J gene TRBJ2-7; 9 positions match TRBD2. Germline trimming cut 5 bases from V and 1 base from J; bases unmatched to any gene: 6. Germline lookup yields CDR1 MNHEY and CDR2 SVGAGI. The CDR3 consists of 15 residues. The CDR3 nucleotides are TGTGCCAGCAGTCCCACAGCGGGGGGATCCTACGAGCAGTACTTC. Translating gives CASSPTAGGSYEQYF.

This clonotype occurred many times. This CDR3 is CASSPEVRETQYF. DNA for the CDR3: TGTGCCAGCAGCCCGGAGGTCCGGGAGACCCAGTACTTC. The V and J genes are TRBV7-2 and TRBJ2-5, with D possibly being TRBD2 (5 bases). This CDR3 is 13 amino acids long. CDR1 is SGHTA and CDR2 is FQGNSA in the germline V gene. The V and J ends lost 5 bases and 5 bases respectively, with 12 bases between them.

This clonotype was seen repeatedly, ten times or more. The chain employs TRBV7-3 and TRBJ1-1, with unresolved D. Germline values: CDR1 SGHTA, CDR2 FQGTGA. The CDR3 sequence is 17 residues long. Trimming removed 4 bases from V and 1 base from J, with 19 bases in between. Written as DNA, the CDR3 is TGTGCCAGCAGCTCACCTCATCGCATTTATGAGAACACTGAAGCTTTCTTT. Amino acid sequence: CASSSPHRIYENTEAFF.

There are a few counts of this clonotype. The CDR3 region is CASSLDPSLQGYTQYF. CDR3 bases: TGTGCCAGCAGCTTGGACCCCTCCCTTCAAGGTTATACGCAGTATTTT. V is TRBV5-5 and J is TRBJ2-3, with D unclear. CDR3 length: 16 amino acids. Germline V lookup: CDR1 SGHKS, CDR2 YYEKEE (reference sequence). V dropped 0 bases and J dropped 7 bases, with 18 bases sitting between them.

The chain couples TRBV27 to TRBJ1-2, with 7 bases matching TRBD1. Trimming cost V 3 bases and J 8 bases; bases outside gene matches: 6. CDR3 length equals 13 residues. Germline values: CDR1 MNHEY, CDR2 SMNVEV (reference sequence). The CDR3 nucleotides read TGTGCCAGCAGTTTCGGACAGGAGAGGGGCTACACCTTC. Its translation: CASSFGQERGYTF.

This clonotype was recorded at least ten times. V is TRBV7-8 and J is TRBJ2-1; TRBD2 agrees at 9 bases. From germline, CDR1 is SGHVS and CDR2 FQNEAQ. The CDR3 extends over 16 amino acids. V was clipped by 1 base and J by 0 bases; unmatched bases: 1. CDR3 DNA sequence: TGTGCCAGCAGCTTAGTAGCGGGGGTCTCCTACAATGAGCAGTTCTTC. Its protein product is CASSLVAGVSYNEQFF.

The rearrangement links TRBV4-3 to TRBJ2-1; D not resolved. The germline CDR1 and CDR2 sequences are LGHNA and YSLEER. Trimming took 0 bases from V and 0 from J, leaving 3 bases between them. There are 14 residues in the CDR3. The CDR3 sequence: CASSQDSSYNEQFF. The CDR3 DNA reads TGCGCCAGCAGCCAAGATAGCTCCTACAATGAGCAGTTCTTC.

The V and J genes are TRBV6-2 or TRBV6-3 and TRBJ2-7, with D possibly matching TRBD1 (5 bases). Germline CDR1 reads MNHEY; CDR2 reads SVGEGT. This CDR3 has 13 amino acids. Trimming removed 0 bases from V and 6 bases from J, with 9 bases in between. The CDR3 coding sequence is TGTGCCAGCAGTTACTCGCAGGGTTTCGAGCAGTACTTC. Translated, it gives CASSYSQGFEQYF.